The entry that follows covers one T cell receptor beta chain sequence. The antigen is unknown. The entry originates in a study of beta chain features in type 1 diabetes. The study, taken as a whole, reports: Among type 1 diabetes patients, VDJ junctions had fewer insertions and more deletions. Shorter TCRB CDR3s, moderately but significantly so, were found in Type 1 diabetes patients in all four CD4+ subsets.

Naive, central memory, regulatory and stem cell-like memory cells within the CD4+ compartment were sorted using CD45RO/CCR7/CD25/CD127/CD95/CD27. Investigators reverse transcribed all isolated RNA, so they sequenced expressed TCRB transcripts. Sequencing used immunoSEQ multiplex PCR; TCRdb keeps in-frame clones, though not all of them. The table lists around 690,000 clones, roughly an eighth of them singletons. With 4 bases clipped from V and 2 bases from J, the junction kept 9 bases outside the gene matches. CDR1 is SGHRS, CDR2 YFSETQ, per germline. The CDR3 is 17 amino acids. Sequenced material: naive CD4+ T cells from blood. The chain has TRBV5-1 and TRBJ2-6, with 7 positions matching TRBD2. The sequence was obtained from a man younger than 45 with type 1 diabetes. CDR3 DNA: TGCGCCAGCAGCCCGGACTCACGGGGGGCTGGGGCCAACGTCCTGACTTTC. This codes for CASSPDSRGAGANVLTF.